This T cell receptor (beta chain) is from a study of blood T cell repertoires in COVID-19. Study information: T cells, B-cell-depleted T cells, or PBMCs supplied cDNA or gDNA.

Concerning this clone itself: The same CDR3 also results from other DNA sequences found in this sample.

CDR1 LNHDA and CDR2 SQIVND come from the germline V gene (reference sequence). CDR3 length: 14 residues. Trimming pared 4 bases from V and 5 bases from J, leaving 11 bases between. Some clones are missing from TCRdb's copy, which holds only in-frame ones; the method was immunoSEQ multiplex PCR. The data hold fewer than 200,000 clones, with around 89% observed a single time. The clonotype was recovered from a man aged 60 to 69 with acute or convalescent COVID-19. V gene TRBV19 combines with J gene TRBJ2-2, with D possibly matching TRBD2 (6 bases). Sequencing input: peripheral blood. CDR3 nucleotide sequence: TGTGCCAGTAGTACCGGTGGGGGGACCGGGGAGCTGTTTTTT. Amino acid sequence: CASSTGGGTGELFF.